These T cell receptor beta chains were read from a single sample in a study of regulatory T cells in long-lasting Graves disease. TCRdb reprocessed the multiplex PCR reads via MiXCR and lists one record per CDR3 protein. The repertoire has 450,000 to 600,000 distinct CDR3 sequences, roughly 14% of them found once; the top ten carry about 9.1%. The same sample was also studied in work on T cells in Graves' hyperthyroidism and ophthalmopathy.

Specimen: peripheral blood mononuclear cells (PBMCs), collected at new diagnosis, from a patient treated with antithyroid drugs. Every receptor here comes from a man aged 25-40 years with Graves disease. Both conserved end residues are part of each CDR3. Each record gives: V gene, CDR3 protein.

v_call: TRBV5-1; cdr3_aa: CASSLERGWYGYTF
v_call: TRBV15; cdr3_aa: CATSRDGGTGETQYF
v_call: TRBV24-1; cdr3_aa: CATKGTGMSGELFF
v_call: TRBV7-6; cdr3_aa: CASSNREREQPQHF
v_call: TRBV6-2/TRBV6-3; cdr3_aa: CASRRYKGGSPPLPQYF
v_call: TRBV19; cdr3_aa: CASKGTGGVDTEAFF
v_call: TRBV5-1; cdr3_aa: CASQRQGANSSGRINGQFF
v_call: TRBV11-2; cdr3_aa: CASSLRRGRTDTQYF
v_call: TRBV7-2; cdr3_aa: CASSPRVAGGPETQYF
v_call: TRBV18; cdr3_aa: CASSRQGVNSPLHF
v_call: TRBV29-1; cdr3_aa: CSTQGLAGLAEQFF
v_call: TRBV5-6; cdr3_aa: CASSLTYRVRTEAFF
v_call: TRBV4-2; cdr3_aa: CASSQRPGSGRRETQYF
v_call: TRBV10-2; cdr3_aa: CASGGGQALKYSYEQYF
v_call: TRBV6-4; cdr3_aa: CASSVTGENTEAFF
v_call: TRBV20-1; cdr3_aa: CSARHRAETQYF
v_call: TRBV2; cdr3_aa: CATRTSGSTGELFF
v_call: TRBV19; cdr3_aa: CASSPPLLASNEQFF
v_call: TRBV20-1; cdr3_aa: CSASNLYEQYF
v_call: TRBV4-1; cdr3_aa: CASSQGLVDTYEQYF
v_call: TRBV24-1; cdr3_aa: CATSQGQGSDEQFF
v_call: TRBV6-1; cdr3_aa: CASSRPPGQRVETQYF
v_call: TRBV12-3/TRBV12-4; cdr3_aa: CASSPGSGSNADTQYF
v_call: TRBV6-5; cdr3_aa: CASSSARVKPQHF
v_call: TRBV11-2; cdr3_aa: CASRLGTSESSEQFF
v_call: TRBV7-9; cdr3_aa: CASNRGSGSYNEQFF
v_call: TRBV29-1; cdr3_aa: CGVRDLNPAKNIQYF
v_call: TRBV20-1; cdr3_aa: CSAREAGERILYNEQFF
v_call: TRBV29-1; cdr3_aa: CSGGQGGNTEAFF
v_call: TRBV25-1; cdr3_aa: CASSDYRGDEKLFF
v_call: TRBV7-2; cdr3_aa: CASSLAYGGNIYGYTF
v_call: TRBV12-3/TRBV12-4; cdr3_aa: CASRAPGPIGGEQYF